These T cell receptor beta chains were read from a single sample in a study of blood T cell repertoires in COVID-19. Using immunoSEQ multiplex PCR, the repertoire was profiled, and TCRdb retains in-frame clones only, with some absent. The sample yields about 350,000 clones, more than 70% seen once. Material for sequencing was PBMCs or T cells enriched from blood (not recorded which). Receptors originate from a woman in her 30s who had recovered from COVID-19. CDR3s include the opening cysteine and the closing phenylalanine or tryptophan. The D gene is left open where the match is weak. Size tells how often a clone was seen (once, few, many) or the class of an expanded clone, and some rows leave it out.

clone_size d_call j_call v_call cdr3_aa cdr3_nt
NA NA TRBJ1-3 TRBV6-5 CASSPQGRGNTIYF TGTGCCAGCAGTCCACAGGGTAGGGGAAACACCATATATTTT
NA NA TRBJ2-5 TRBV5-1 CASSLGLARETQYF TGCGCCAGCAGCTTGGGGCTAGCCAGGGAGACCCAGTACTTC
NA TRBD2 TRBJ2-2 TRBV7-9 CASSWVAGAVWNTGELFF TGTGCCAGCAGCTGGGTAGCGGGGGCAGTTTGGAACACCGGGGAGCTGTTTTTT
few NA TRBJ1-6 TRBV6-5 CASRRALNSPLHF TGTGCCAGCAGGCGGGCCCTCAATTCACCCCTCCACTTT
once NA TRBJ1-1 TRBV5-8 CASSLATTEAFF TGTGCCAGCAGCTTGGCTACCACTGAAGCTTTCTTT
once NA TRBJ1-5 TRBV6-5 CASARDNNQPQHF TGTGCCAGCGCCCGGGACAACAATCAGCCCCAGCATTTT
NA TRBD1 TRBJ1-2 TRBV19 CASRETGTGYGYTF TGTGCCAGTAGGGAGACAGGGACGGGCTATGGCTACACCTTC
NA TRBD1 TRBJ2-5 TRBV11-1 CASSLTGAETQYF TGTGCCAGCAGCTTAACAGGGGCAGAGACCCAGTACTTC
NA TRBD2 TRBJ2-5 TRBV12-5 CASGLGAGDQETQYF TGTGCTAGTGGTTTGGGAGCGGGGGACCAAGAGACCCAGTACTTC
NA NA TRBJ1-4 TRBV28 CASSLLRGGYEKLFF TGTGCCAGCAGTTTATTGCGGGGAGGTTATGAAAAACTGTTTTTT
NA NA TRBJ1-3 TRBV9 CASAQGSGNTIYF TGTGCCTCTGCTCAGGGCTCTGGAAACACCATATATTTT
few NA TRBJ1-4 TRBV5-1 CASSYQGTTNEKLFF TGCGCCAGCAGCTATCAGGGGACAACTAATGAAAAACTGTTTTTT
NA TRBD2 TRBJ2-2 TRBV11-2 CASSLTLAGVNTGELFF TGTGCCAGCAGCTTAACTCTAGCGGGCGTAAACACCGGGGAGCTGTTTTTT
NA TRBD1 TRBJ2-5 TRBV6-5 CASRDRWEETQYF TGTGCCAGCAGGGACAGGTGGGAAGAGACCCAGTACTTC
few NA TRBJ1-5 TRBV27 CASSLMGGGQPQHF TGTGCCAGCAGTTTAATGGGAGGAGGTCAGCCCCAGCATTTT
NA TRBD2 TRBJ2-7 TRBV10-3 CAIRLAGNEQYF TGTGCCATCAGACTAGCGGGGAACGAGCAGTACTTC
NA TRBD2 TRBJ2-7 TRBV18 CASSRSGGAAYEQYF TGTGCCAGCTCACGGAGCGGGGGGGCCGCCTACGAGCAGTACTTC
NA NA TRBJ1-2 TRBV28 CASSALGGPLNYGYTF TGTGCCAGCAGTGCCCTCGGGGGTCCTCTTAACTATGGCTACACCTTC
NA NA TRBJ1-2 TRBV5-1 CASSLAGGGYTF TGCGCCAGCAGCTTGGCCGGGGGAGGCTACACCTTC
few NA TRBJ1-4 TRBV6-5 CASSSPGLREKLFF TGTGCCAGCAGCTCCCCAGGCCTAAGGGAAAAACTGTTTTTT
NA NA TRBJ2-4 TRBV5-1 CASSWRGLTDIQYF TGCGCCAGCAGCTGGCGGGGTCTTACTGACATTCAGTACTTC
NA NA TRBJ1-2 TRBV2 CASHRDNVDGYTF TGTGCCAGCCACCGGGACAATGTTGATGGCTACACCTTC
NA TRBD1 TRBJ1-4 TRBV27 CASSVRDRFGPEKLFF TGTGCCAGCAGTGTCCGGGACAGATTCGGACCCGAAAAACTGTTTTTT
NA TRBD2 TRBJ2-7 TRBV28 CASSFGGSSYEQYF TGTGCCAGCAGTTTCGGGGGGAGCTCCTACGAGCAGTACTTC
NA NA TRBJ2-2 TRBV19 CASSSQPNTGELFF TGTGCCAGTAGCTCACAGCCGAACACCGGGGAGCTGTTTTTT
NA NA TRBJ1-2 TRBV12-3/TRBV12-4 CASSLWGNGYTF TGTGCCAGCAGTTTATGGGGCAATGGCTACACCTTC
NA NA TRBJ2-5 TRBV9 CASSVAPGGETQYF TGTGCCAGCAGCGTAGCGCCAGGGGGGGAGACCCAGTACTTC
NA NA TRBJ1-6 TRBV6-5 CASSYTGIDSPLHF TGTGCCAGCAGTTACACGGGAATTGATTCACCCCTCCACTTT
NA TRBD1 TRBJ2-7 TRBV7-6 CASSPGQFEQYF TGTGCCAGCAGCCCGGGACAGTTCGAGCAGTACTTC
NA NA TRBJ1-4 TRBV4-2 CASSQRRQPSHEKLFF TGTGCCAGCAGCCAACGCAGACAGCCCTCCCATGAAAAACTGTTTTTT
NA NA TRBJ1-2 TRBV25-1 CASSESSRYRYTF TGTGCCAGCAGTGAATCCTCCAGATACCGCTACACCTTC
NA NA TRBJ2-1 TRBV6-2/TRBV6-3 CASSYTGFHNEQFF TGTGCCAGCAGTTACACAGGGTTTCACAATGAGCAGTTCTTC
once NA TRBJ1-2 TRBV9 CASSMGTSAGYGYTF TGTGCCAGCAGCATGGGCACGAGCGCGGGGTATGGCTACACCTTC
NA NA TRBJ1-3 TRBV10-3 CAISQTGDSGNTIYF TGTGCCATCAGTCAAACAGGAGACTCTGGAAACACCATATATTTT
few TRBD2 TRBJ2-2 TRBV15 CAIPRGAGSANTGELFF TGTGCCATCCCGCGGGGAGCGGGGAGTGCGAACACCGGGGAGCTGTTTTTT
NA NA TRBJ1-5 TRBV5-1 CASSFGRSLDQPQHF TGCGCCAGCAGCTTTGGCAGGTCTTTGGATCAGCCCCAGCATTTT
NA NA TRBJ1-2 TRBV28 CASSFALVRLTGGYTF TGTGCCAGCAGTTTCGCCCTAGTGCGGTTAACGGGTGGCTACACCTTC
NA NA TRBJ1-1 TRBV9 CASSVAPLGVRTEAFF TGTGCCAGCAGCGTAGCGCCCTTAGGGGTTCGGACTGAAGCTTTCTTT
NA NA TRBJ1-5 TRBV2 CASSFTGQENQPQHF TGTGCCAGCAGTTTTACTGGACAAGAAAATCAGCCCCAGCATTTT
NA TRBD1 TRBJ2-7 TRBV14 CASSPTGSTYEQYF TGTGCCAGCAGCCCGACAGGGTCCACCTACGAGCAGTACTTC
few TRBD1 TRBJ2-3 TRBV19 CASSPRQGMVADTQYF TGTGCCAGTAGTCCTCGACAGGGAATGGTCGCAGATACGCAGTATTTT
NA NA TRBJ2-3 TRBV2 CASSPLASVTDTQYF TGTGCCAGCAGTCCGCTAGCATCGGTCACAGATACGCAGTATTTT
few NA TRBJ1-5 TRBV19 CASLSLSTQGYHLGPQHF TGTGCCAGTCTCTCCCTGTCCACTCAGGGTTATCATCTTGGGCCCCAGCATTTT
NA NA TRBJ1-5 TRBV5-1 CASSLEPLTGSNQPQHF TGCGCCAGCAGCTTGGAACCCCTCACGGGTAGCAATCAGCCCCAGCATTTT
once TRBD2 TRBJ2-2 TRBV2 CASTKRGGGNTGELFF TGTGCCAGCACCAAACGGGGCGGGGGGAACACCGGGGAGCTGTTTTTT
NA NA TRBJ1-5 TRBV19 CASSRWGGNQPQHF TGTGCCAGTAGTCGTTGGGGGGGTAATCAGCCCCAGCATTTT
once TRBD1 TRBJ1-6 TRBV6-1 CASSEARTGNSPLHF TGTGCCAGCAGTGAAGCGAGGACAGGGAATTCACCCCTCCACTTT